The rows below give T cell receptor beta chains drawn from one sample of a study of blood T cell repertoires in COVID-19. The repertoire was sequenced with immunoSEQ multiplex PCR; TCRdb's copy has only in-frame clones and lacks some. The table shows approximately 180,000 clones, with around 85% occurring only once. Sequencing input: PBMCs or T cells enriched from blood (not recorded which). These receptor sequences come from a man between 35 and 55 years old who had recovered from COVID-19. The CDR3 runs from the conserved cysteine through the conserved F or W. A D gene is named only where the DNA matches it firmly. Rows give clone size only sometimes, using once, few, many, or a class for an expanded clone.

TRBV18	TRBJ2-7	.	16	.	TGTGCCAGCTCACCAACCGGGACAATTACCTCCTACGAGCAGTACTTC	CASSPTGTITSYEQYF
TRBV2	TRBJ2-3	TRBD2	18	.	TGTGCCAGCAGCCCAAGTCTCGGGGCTAGCGGGGTGGTAGATACGCAGTATTTT	CASSPSLGASGVVDTQYF
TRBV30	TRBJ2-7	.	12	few	TGTGCCTGGAGTAGCGGTTCCTACGAGCAGTACTTC	CAWSSGSYEQYF
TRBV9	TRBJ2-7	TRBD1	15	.	TGTGCCAGCAGCGTAGGAGGGACAGGGGCGCACGAGCAGTACTTC	CASSVGGTGAHEQYF
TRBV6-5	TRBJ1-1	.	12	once	TGTGCCAGCAGTTCCGCGGACTATGAAGCTTTCTTT	CASSSADYEAFF
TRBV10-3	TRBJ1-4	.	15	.	TGTGCCATCAGGGGGGGAGGCCCAACTAATGAAAAACTGTTTTTT	CAIRGGGPTNEKLFF
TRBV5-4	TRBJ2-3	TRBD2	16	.	TGTGCCAGCAGCGACAGAGCGGGAGGGTCGACCGATACGCAGTATTTT	CASSDRAGGSTDTQYF
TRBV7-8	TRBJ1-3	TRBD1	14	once	TGTGCCAGCAGCTCCGAGACAGGGGGAAACACCATATATTTT	CASSSETGGNTIYF
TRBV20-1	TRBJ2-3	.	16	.	TGCAGTGCTAGTCCCCCTAGCAGGTCGGGGACAGATACGCAGTATTTT	CSASPPSRSGTDTQYF
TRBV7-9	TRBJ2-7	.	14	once	TGTGCCAGCAGCTTAGGTGCCGGTTCCTACGAGCAGTACTTC	CASSLGAGSYEQYF
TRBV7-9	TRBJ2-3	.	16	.	TGTGCCAGCAGTTTTCTTACAGGGAGGGGGACAGATACGCAGTATTTT	CASSFLTGRGTDTQYF
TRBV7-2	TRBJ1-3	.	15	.	TGTGCCAGCAGCTTAGTGTCAGGTTCTGGAAACACCATATATTTT	CASSLVSGSGNTIYF
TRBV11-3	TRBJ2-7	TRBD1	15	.	TGTGCCACCTCGACAGGGGGCGGAATGACCTACGAGCAGTACTTC	CATSTGGGMTYEQYF
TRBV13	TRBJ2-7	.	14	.	TGTGCCAGCAGCTTTGGTCTGGGAGGCGATGAGCAGTACTTC	CASSFGLGGDEQYF
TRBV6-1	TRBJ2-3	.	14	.	TGTGCCAGCAGTGATGCAGGTAGCACAGATACGCAGTATTTT	CASSDAGSTDTQYF
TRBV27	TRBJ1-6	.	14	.	TGTGCCAGCAGTTCTCCCCTTCCTAATTCACCCCTCCACTTT	CASSSPLPNSPLHF
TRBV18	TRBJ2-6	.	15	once	TGTGCCAGCTCACCAGGGACAACTGGGGCCAACGTCCTGACTTTC	CASSPGTTGANVLTF
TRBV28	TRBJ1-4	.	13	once	TGTGCCTCCTTTGGGGGGATTAATGAAAAACTGTTTTTT	CASFGGINEKLFF
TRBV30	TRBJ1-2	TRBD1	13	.	TGTGCCTGGGGGACAGACGCGATCTATGGCTACACCTTC	CAWGTDAIYGYTF
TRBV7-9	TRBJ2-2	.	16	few	TGTGCCAGCAGATCATACCAGGGGTCGAACACCGGGGAGCTGTTTTTT	CASRSYQGSNTGELFF
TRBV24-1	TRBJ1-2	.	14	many	TGTGCCACCAGCGACCCCTCCCGGGACTATGGCTACACCTTC	CATSDPSRDYGYTF
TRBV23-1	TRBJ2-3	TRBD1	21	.	TGCGCCAGCAGTCAATCACCAGGTGGACGGACAGGGGTTATGAGGGCAGATACGCAGTATTTT	CASSQSPGGRTGVMRADTQYF
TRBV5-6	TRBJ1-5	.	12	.	TGTGCCAGCAGCTTTATCCAGGGGCCCCAGCATTTT	CASSFIQGPQHF
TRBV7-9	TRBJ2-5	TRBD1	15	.	TGTGCCAGCAGCCCCCGGTCGACAGGGCCGGAGACCCAGTACTTC	CASSPRSTGPETQYF
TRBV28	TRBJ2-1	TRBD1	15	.	TGTGCCAGCAGACCCGACAGGGGGCCCTACAATGAGCAGTTCTTC	CASRPDRGPYNEQFF
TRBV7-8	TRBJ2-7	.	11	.	TGTGCCAGCAGCTTAGGGCAGGAGCAGTACTTC	CASSLGQEQYF
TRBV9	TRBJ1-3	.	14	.	TGTGCCAGCAGCGTAGAAGGGGCTGGAAACACCATATATTTT	CASSVEGAGNTIYF
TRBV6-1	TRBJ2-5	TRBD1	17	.	TGTGCCAGCAGTGAATCGACAGGGGACCCCCGGTGGGAGACCCAGTACTTC	CASSESTGDPRWETQYF
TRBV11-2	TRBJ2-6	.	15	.	TGTGCCAGCAGCGACCACAGTGGCGGGGCCAACGTCCTGACTTTC	CASSDHSGGANVLTF
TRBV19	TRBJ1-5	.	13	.	TGTGCCAGTAGTGTAGACACAAATCAGCCCCAGCATTTT	CASSVDTNQPQHF
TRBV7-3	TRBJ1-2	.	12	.	TGTGCCAGCGGCCACGCGGGGGGCGGCTACACCTTC	CASGHAGGGYTF
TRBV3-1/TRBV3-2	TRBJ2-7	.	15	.	TGTGCCAGCAGCCTAGAGACCAGAACCCCAGGGGAGCAGTACTTC	CASSLETRTPGEQYF
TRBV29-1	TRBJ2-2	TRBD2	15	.	TGCAGCGTTGCCTCCGGGACTAGCGGCACCGGGGAGCTGTTTTTT	CSVASGTSGTGELFF
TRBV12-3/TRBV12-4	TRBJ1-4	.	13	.	TGTGCCAGCAGTTCTGGGGGAGGTGAAAAACTGTTTTTT	CASSSGGGEKLFF
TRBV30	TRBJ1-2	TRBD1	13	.	TGTGCCTGGAGGGCAGGGGGCTTCTATGGCTACACCTTC	CAWRAGGFYGYTF
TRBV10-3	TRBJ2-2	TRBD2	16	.	TGTGCCACCCGGACTCCGGATAGCGGGAGAAACGGGGAGCTGTTTTTT	CATRTPDSGRNGELFF
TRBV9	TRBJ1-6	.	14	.	TGTGCCAGCAGCGTATTCCTAGGAGATTCACCCCTCCACTTT	CASSVFLGDSPLHF
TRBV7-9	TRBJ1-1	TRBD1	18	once	TGTGCCAGCAGCCCAGGAACCCAGGGACAGAAGATGAACACTGAAGCTTTCTTT	CASSPGTQGQKMNTEAFF
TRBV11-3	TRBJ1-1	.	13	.	TGTGCCAGCAGCCAGGGGAGGGGCACTGAAGCTTTCTTT	CASSQGRGTEAFF
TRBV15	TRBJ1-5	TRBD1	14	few	TGTGCCACCAGCAGGGGACAGCCCCATCAGCCCCAGCATTTT	CATSRGQPHQPQHF
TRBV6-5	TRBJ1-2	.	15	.	TGTGCCAGCAGTTATCTCCGGGGGGTACGGGGTGGCTACACCTTC	CASSYLRGVRGGYTF
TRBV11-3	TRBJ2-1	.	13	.	TGTGCCAGCAGCCGAGAGCACAGCAATGAGCAGTTCTTC	CASSREHSNEQFF
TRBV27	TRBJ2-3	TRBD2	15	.	TGTGCCAGCACCTATCGGGGGGTAGGGACAGATACGCAGTATTTT	CASTYRGVGTDTQYF
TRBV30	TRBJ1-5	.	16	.	TGTGCCTGGAGTCGTTTTGTGGGACACAACTATCAGCCCCAGCATTTT	CAWSRFVGHNYQPQHF
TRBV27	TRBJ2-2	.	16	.	TGTGCCAGCAGTTTAAGGGCAGGGCCTATCACCGGGGAGCTGTTTTTT	CASSLRAGPITGELFF
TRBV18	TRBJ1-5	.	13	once	TGTGCCAGCTCACCGGGAGAAGGTCAGCCCCAGCATTTT	CASSPGEGQPQHF
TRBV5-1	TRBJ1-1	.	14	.	TGCGCCAGCAGCTTGGGGGGCTCGAACACTGAAGCTTTCTTT	CASSLGGSNTEAFF
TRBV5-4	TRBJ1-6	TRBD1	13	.	TGTGCCAGCGGGACAGGGAAAAATTCACCCCTCCACTTT	CASGTGKNSPLHF